Detailed here is one T cell receptor (beta chain). Next came a second PCR, run for about 7 to 12 cycles, which used a sample-barcoded 5' primer along with a J-beta primer mix. TCRdb re-derived calls from the 5' RACE reads in MiXCR, one entry per CDR3 protein. The sample lists about 730,000 distinct CDR3 sequences, around 40% occurring once. This specimen comes from a study of blood T cells in healthy people across ages. Germline CDR1 is SGHVS and CDR2 is FNYEAQ. The CDR3 runs to 15 residues. Trimming took off 0 bases at V and 0 bases at J, with 9 bases between the two ends. The chain employs TRBV7-6 and TRBJ2-7, with unresolved D. This sequence originates from a woman in her sixties or seventies in good health. Sequenced sample: blood. The CDR3 region has the DNA TGTGCCAGCAGCTTAGCGGCCGGACCCTCCTACGAGCAGTACTTC. The encoded protein is CASSLAAGPSYEQYF.